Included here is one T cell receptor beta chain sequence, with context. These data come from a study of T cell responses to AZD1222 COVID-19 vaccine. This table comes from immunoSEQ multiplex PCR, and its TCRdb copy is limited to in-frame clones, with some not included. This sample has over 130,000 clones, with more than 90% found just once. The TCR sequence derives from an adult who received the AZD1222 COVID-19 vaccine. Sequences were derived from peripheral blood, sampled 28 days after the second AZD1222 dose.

CDR3 in amino acids: CASSLSGGNQPQHF. CDR3 nucleotide sequence: TGCGCCAGCAGCTTATCAGGGGGCAATCAGCCCCAGCATTTT. This chain joins TRBV5-1 and TRBJ1-5; possible D gene TRBD1, 6 bases. V lost 2 bases to trimming and J lost 2 bases, with 8 bases between them. The CDR3 runs to 14 residues. CDR1 SGHRS and CDR2 YFSETQ come from the germline V gene. The variable domain in full, with the rest retrieved from reference TRBV5-1 and TRBJ1-5, is KAGVTQTPRYLIKTRGQQVTLSCSPISGHRSVSWYQQTPGQGLQFLFEYFSETQRNKGNFPGRFSGRQFSNSRSEMNVSTLELGDSALYLCASSLSGGNQPQHFGDGTRLSIL.